A selection of T cell receptor beta chains follows, all from one sample in a study of blood T cell repertoires in COVID-19. Here immunoSEQ multiplex PCR was the method, and the copy in TCRdb shows in-frame clones only, minus some. This sample has over 150,000 clones, with approximately 85% found just once. Sequenced input: peripheral blood. The receptors here all came from a man in his 60s with COVID-19, enrolled during active disease. Each CDR3 is given without its conserved first and last residue. Each record gives: J gene, V gene, CDR3 protein.

TRBJ2-2 TRBV12-5 ASGLVQGYTGELF
TRBJ1-2 TRBV28 ASTGGANYGYT
TRBJ1-5 TRBV30 AWSAGRNSNQPQH
TRBJ2-3 TRBV6-5 ASSYLAGGGTDTQY
TRBJ1-3 TRBV6-5 ASRSAGGPGNTIY
TRBJ1-6 TRBV18 ASSPDRDAPLH
TRBJ2-7 TRBV4-2 ASSQDMTLKGSEQY
TRBJ1-5 TRBV29-1 SVADTYSNQPQH
TRBJ1-6 TRBV7-6 ASSSGQGHNSPLH
TRBJ2-7 TRBV27 ASSRVGGQAYEQY
TRBJ2-7 TRBV5-4 ASSRGRDEQY
TRBJ1-4 TRBV7-2 ASSLGRGQGNEKLF
TRBJ1-4 TRBV9 ASSDRDRGNEKLF
TRBJ2-3 TRBV21-1 ASSAGTGGLAGIPTDTQY
TRBJ1-5 TRBV6-5 ASSRQGLGNQPQH
TRBJ1-5 TRBV12-2 ASRLAGTGGHQPQH
TRBJ1-6 TRBV6-5 ASSRQGDNSPLH
TRBJ2-7 TRBV2 ASSEQASGSHEQY
TRBJ1-5 TRBV30 AYRTGASNQPQH
TRBJ1-1 TRBV4-3 ASSHQTRSEAF
TRBJ1-6 TRBV11-2 ASSIRTDYNSPLH
TRBJ1-3 TRBV24-1 ATSAAGRDSGNTIY
TRBJ1-1 TRBV3-1/TRBV3-2 ASSQADRGPEAF
TRBJ2-3 TRBV6-5 ASSYGGGLTDTQY
TRBJ2-5 TRBV5-6 ASSLGRTVQETQY
TRBJ1-3 TRBV6-5 ASSFSGSGNTIY
TRBJ1-1 TRBV18 ASSWDRGRDTEAF
TRBJ1-2 TRBV29-1 SSDQDPGYGYT
TRBJ1-4 TRBV19 ASKPLDGGTNEKLF
TRBJ1-1 TRBV12-3/TRBV12-4 ASILRQNTEAF
TRBJ1-1 TRBV10-3 AISVQANTEAF
TRBJ1-1 TRBV6-5 ASSYGGVNTEAF
TRBJ1-1 TRBV6-5 ASSRQGVGTEAF
TRBJ1-5 TRBV3-1/TRBV3-2 ASRSGQGQPQH
TRBJ1-1 TRBV19 ASSIPAGSTEAF
TRBJ1-5 TRBV5-1 ASSVGDSLVNQPQH